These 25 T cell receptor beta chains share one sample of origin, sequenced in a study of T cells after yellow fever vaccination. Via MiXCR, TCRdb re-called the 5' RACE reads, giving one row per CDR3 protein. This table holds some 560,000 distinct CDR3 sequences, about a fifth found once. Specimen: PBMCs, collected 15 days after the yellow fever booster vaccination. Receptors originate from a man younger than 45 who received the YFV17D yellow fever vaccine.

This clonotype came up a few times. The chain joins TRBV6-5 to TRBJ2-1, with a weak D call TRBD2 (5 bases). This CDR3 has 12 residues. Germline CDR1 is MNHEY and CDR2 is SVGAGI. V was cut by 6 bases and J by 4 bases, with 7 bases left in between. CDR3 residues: CASRRGYNEQFF. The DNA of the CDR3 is TGTGCCAGCAGAAGAGGGTACAATGAGCAGTTCTTC.

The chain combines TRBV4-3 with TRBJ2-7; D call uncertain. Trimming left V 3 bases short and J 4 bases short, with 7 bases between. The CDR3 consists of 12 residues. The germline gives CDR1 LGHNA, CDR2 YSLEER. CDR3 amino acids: CASSHVGYEQYF. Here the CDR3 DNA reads TGCGCCAGCAGCCATGTGGGGTACGAGCAGTACTTC.

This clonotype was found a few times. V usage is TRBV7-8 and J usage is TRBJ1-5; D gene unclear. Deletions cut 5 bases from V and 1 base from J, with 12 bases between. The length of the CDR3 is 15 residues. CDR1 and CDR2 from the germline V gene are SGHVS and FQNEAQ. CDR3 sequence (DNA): TGTGCCAGCAGCCCCCGGGGAGGAAGCAATCAGCCCCAGCATTTT. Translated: CASSPRGGSNQPQHF.

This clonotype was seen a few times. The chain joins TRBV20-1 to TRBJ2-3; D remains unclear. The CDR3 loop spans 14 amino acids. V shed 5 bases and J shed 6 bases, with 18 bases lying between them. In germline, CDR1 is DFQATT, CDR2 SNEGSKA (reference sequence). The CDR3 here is CSASFFWGPDTQYF. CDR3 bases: TGCAGTGCTTCGTTTTTTTGGGGTCCGGATACGCAGTATTTT.

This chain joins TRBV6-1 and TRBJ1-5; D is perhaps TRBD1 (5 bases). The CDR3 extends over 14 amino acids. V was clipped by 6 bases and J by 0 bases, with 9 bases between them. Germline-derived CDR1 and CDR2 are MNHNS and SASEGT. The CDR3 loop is CASRQDLSNQPQHF. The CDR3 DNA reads TGTGCCAGCAGACAGGACCTTAGCAATCAGCCCCAGCATTTT.

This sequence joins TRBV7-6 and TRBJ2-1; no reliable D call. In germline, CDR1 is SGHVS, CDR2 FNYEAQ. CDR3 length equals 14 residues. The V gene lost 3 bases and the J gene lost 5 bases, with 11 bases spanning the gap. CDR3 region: CASSFNPGNNEQFF. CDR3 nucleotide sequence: TGTGCCAGCAGCTTCAACCCAGGTAACAATGAGCAGTTCTTC.

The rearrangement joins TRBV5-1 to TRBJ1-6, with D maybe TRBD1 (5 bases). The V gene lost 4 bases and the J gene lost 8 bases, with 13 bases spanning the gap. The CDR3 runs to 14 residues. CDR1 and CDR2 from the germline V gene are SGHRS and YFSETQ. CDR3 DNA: TGCGCCAGCAGCGGCGACAGTCAGTATTCACCCCTCCACTTT. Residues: CASSGDSQYSPLHF.

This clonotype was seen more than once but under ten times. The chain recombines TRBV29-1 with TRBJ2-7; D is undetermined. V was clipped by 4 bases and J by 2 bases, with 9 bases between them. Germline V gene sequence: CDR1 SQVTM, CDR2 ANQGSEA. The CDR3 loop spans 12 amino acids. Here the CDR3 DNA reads TGCAGCGTTGGGGCGGATACCTACGAGCAGTACTTC. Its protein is CSVGADTYEQYF.

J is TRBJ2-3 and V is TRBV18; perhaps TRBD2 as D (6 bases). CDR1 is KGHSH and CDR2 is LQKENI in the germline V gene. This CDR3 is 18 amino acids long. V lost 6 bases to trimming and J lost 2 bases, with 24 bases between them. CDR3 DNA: TGTGCCAGCTCGCTATCACCGGTGTGGGAGGACCTCACAGATACGCAGTATTTT. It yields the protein CASSLSPVWEDLTDTQYF.

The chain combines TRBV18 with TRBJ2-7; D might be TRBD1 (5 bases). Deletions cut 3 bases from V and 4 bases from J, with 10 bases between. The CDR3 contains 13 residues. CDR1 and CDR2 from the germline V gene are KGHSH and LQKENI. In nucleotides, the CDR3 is TGTGCCAGCTCACCGGGGCAGGAGTACGAGCAGTACTTC. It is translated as CASSPGQEYEQYF.

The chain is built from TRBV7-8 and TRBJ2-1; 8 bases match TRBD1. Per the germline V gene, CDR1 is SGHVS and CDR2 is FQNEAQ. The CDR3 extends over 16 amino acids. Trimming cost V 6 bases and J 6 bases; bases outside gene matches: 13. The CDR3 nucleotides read TGTGCCAGCAGAACCCCCGGCGGACAGGGTTCCAATGAGCAGTTCTTC. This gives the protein CASRTPGGQGSNEQFF.

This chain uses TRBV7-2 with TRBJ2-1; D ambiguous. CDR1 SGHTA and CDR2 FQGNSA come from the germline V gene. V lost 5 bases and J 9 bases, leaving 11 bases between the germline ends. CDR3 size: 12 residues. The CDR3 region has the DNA TGTGCCAGCAGCACCGCCTTAGGTGAGCAGTTCTTC. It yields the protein CASSTALGEQFF.

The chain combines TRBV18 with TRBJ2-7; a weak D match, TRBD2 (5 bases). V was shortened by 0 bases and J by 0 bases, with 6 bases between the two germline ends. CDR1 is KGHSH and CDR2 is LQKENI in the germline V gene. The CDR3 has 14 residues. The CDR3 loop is CASSPPGSSYEQYF. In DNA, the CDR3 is TGTGCCAGCTCACCACCGGGGAGCTCCTACGAGCAGTACTTC.

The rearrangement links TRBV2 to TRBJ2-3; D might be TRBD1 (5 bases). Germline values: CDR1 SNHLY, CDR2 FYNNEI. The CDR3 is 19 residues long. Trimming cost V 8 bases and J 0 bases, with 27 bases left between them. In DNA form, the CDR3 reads TGTGCCAGCCCCATCCAGGTCACGAGGACAACTTCTAGCACAGATACGCAGTATTTT. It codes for CASPIQVTRTTSSTDTQYF.

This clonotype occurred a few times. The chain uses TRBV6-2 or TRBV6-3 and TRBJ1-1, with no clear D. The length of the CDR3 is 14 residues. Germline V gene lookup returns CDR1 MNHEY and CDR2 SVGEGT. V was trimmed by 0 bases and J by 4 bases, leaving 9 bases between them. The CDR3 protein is CASSYSGWTTEAFF. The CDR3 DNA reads TGTGCCAGCAGTTACTCGGGGTGGACCACTGAAGCTTTCTTT.

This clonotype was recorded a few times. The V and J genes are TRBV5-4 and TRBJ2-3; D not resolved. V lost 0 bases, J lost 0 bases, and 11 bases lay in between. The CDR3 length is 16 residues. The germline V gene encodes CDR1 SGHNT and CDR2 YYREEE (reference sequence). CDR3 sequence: CASSLDGSLSTDTQYF. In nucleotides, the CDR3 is TGTGCCAGCAGCTTGGACGGAAGCCTTAGCACAGATACGCAGTATTTT.

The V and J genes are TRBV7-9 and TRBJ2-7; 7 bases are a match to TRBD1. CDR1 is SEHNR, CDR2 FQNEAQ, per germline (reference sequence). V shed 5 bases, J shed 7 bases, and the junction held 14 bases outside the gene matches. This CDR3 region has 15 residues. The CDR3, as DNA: TGTGCCAGCAGCACCACAGGGGCCTATACTGGAGAGCAGTACTTC. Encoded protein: CASSTTGAYTGEQYF.

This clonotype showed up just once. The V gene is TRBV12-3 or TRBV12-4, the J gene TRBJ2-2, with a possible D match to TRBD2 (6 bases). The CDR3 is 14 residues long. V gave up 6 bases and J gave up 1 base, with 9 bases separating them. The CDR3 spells CASRGTENTGELFF. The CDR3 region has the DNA TGTGCCAGCAGGGGGACTGAGAACACCGGGGAGCTGTTTTTT.

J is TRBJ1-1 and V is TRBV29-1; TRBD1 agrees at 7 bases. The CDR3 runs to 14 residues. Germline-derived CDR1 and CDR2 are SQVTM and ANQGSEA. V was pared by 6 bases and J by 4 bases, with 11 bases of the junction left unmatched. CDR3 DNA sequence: TGCAGCGTCAAGACAGGGCCCTGGGGCACTGAAGCTTTCTTT. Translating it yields CSVKTGPWGTEAFF. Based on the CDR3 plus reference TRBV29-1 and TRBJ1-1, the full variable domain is SAVISQKPSRDICQRGTSLTIQCQVDSQVTMMFWYRQQPGQSLTLIATANQGSEATYESGFVIDKFPISRPNLTFSTLTVSNMSPEDSSIYLCSVKTGPWGTEAFFGQGTRLTVV.

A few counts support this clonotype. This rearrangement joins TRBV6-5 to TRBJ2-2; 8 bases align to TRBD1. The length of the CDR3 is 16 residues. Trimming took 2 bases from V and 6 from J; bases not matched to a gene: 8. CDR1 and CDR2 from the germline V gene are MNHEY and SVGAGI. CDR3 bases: TGTGCCAGCAGTTACCTCGGGACAGGTTTGCCCGGGGAGCTGTTTTTT. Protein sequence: CASSYLGTGLPGELFF.

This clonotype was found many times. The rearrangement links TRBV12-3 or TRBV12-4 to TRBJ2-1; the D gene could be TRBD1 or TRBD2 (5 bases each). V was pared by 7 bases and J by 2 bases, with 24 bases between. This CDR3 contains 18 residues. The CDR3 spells CASNPQRGLLYTYNEQFF. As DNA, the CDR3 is TGTGCCAGCAATCCGCAACGGGGCCTCCTTTATACCTACAATGAGCAGTTCTTC.

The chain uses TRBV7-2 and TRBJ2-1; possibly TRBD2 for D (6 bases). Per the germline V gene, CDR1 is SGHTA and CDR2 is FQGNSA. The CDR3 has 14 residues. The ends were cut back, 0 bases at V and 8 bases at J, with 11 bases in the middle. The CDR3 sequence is CASSLARTTDEQFF. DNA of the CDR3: TGTGCCAGCAGCTTAGCCCGGACTACAGATGAGCAGTTCTTC.

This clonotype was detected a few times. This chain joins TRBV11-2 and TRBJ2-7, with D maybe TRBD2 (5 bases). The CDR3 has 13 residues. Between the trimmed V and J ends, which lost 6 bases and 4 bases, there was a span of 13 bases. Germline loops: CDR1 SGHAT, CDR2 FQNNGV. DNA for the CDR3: TGTGCCAGCAGACATGGTGGGAGTTACGAGCAGTACTTC. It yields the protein CASRHGGSYEQYF.

The CDR3 is CASSSTPTSERTDTQYF. CDR3 in DNA: TGTGCCAGCAGTTCCACCCCGACTAGCGAACGCACAGATACGCAGTATTTT. The chain combines TRBV28 with TRBJ2-3, with 8 bases identical to TRBD2. Per the germline V gene, CDR1 is MDHEN and CDR2 is SYDVKM. V lost 4 bases to trimming and J lost 1 base; unmatched junction nucleotides: 10. The CDR3 runs to 17 residues.

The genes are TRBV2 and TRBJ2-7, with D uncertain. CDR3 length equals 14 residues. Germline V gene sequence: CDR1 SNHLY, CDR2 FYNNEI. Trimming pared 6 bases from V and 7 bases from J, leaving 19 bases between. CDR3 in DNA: TGTGCCAGCAGGACCCAGCCTGATGTTCCGGAGCAGTACTTC. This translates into CASRTQPDVPEQYF.